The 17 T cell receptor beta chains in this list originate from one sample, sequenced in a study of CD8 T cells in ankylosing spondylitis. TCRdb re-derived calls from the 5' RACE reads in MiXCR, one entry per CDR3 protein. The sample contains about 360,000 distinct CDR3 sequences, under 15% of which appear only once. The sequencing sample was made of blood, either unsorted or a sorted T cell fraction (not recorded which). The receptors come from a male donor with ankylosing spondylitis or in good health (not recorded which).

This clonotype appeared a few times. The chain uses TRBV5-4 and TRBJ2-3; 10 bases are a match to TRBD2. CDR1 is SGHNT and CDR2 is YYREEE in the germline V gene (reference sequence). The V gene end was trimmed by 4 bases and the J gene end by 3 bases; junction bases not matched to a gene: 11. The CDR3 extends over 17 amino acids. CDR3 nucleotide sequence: TGTGCCAGCAGCCCGAGTCGGATGACTAGCGGGACAGATACGCAGTATTTT. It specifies CASSPSRMTSGTDTQYF.

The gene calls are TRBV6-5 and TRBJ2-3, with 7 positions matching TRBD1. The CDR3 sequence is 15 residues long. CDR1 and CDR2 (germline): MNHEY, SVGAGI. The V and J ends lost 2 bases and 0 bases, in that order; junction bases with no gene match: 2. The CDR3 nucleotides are TGTGCCAGCAGTTACGGGACAGATAGCACAGATACGCAGTATTTT. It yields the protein CASSYGTDSTDTQYF.

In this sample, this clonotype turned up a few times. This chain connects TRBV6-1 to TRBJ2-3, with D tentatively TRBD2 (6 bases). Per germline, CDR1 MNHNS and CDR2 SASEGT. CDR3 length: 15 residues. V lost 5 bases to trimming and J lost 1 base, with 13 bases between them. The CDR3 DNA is TGTGCCAGCAGTAGGATAGCGGAACGCACAGATACGCAGTATTTT. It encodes CASSRIAERTDTQYF.

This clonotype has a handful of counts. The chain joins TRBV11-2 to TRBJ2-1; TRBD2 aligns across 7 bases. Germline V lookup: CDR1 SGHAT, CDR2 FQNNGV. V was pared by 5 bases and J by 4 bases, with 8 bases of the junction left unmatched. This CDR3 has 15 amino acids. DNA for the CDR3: TGTGCCAGCAGCCGGGCGGGAGACCTTTACAATGAGCAGTTCTTC. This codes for CASSRAGDLYNEQFF.

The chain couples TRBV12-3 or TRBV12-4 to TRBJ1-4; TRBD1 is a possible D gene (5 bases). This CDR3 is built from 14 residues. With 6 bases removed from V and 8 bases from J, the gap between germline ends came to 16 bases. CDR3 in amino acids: CASSPRGGGEKLFF. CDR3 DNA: TGTGCCAGCAGCCCGCGGGGGGGAGGGGAAAAACTGTTTTTT.

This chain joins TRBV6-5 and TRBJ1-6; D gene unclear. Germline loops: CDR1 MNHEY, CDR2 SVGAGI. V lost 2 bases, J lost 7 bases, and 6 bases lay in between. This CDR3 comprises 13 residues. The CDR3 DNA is TGTGCCAGCAGTTACGTCGGAAATTCACCCCTCCACTTT. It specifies CASSYVGNSPLHF.

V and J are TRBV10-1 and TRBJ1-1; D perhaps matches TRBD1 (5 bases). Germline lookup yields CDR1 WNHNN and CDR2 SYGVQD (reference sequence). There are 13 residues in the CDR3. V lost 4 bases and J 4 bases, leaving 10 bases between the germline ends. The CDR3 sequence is CASSGGDFTEAFF. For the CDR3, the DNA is TGCGCCAGCAGTGGTGGGGACTTCACTGAAGCTTTCTTT.

CDR3 in amino acids: CSAKAQQETQYF. CDR3 in DNA: TGCAGTGCTAAGGCGCAGCAAGAGACCCAGTACTTC. The chain joins TRBV20-1 to TRBJ2-5, with D unresolved. The CDR3 sequence is 12 residues long. Germline V gives CDR1 DFQATT, CDR2 SNEGSKA (reference sequence). V lost 4 bases and J 2 bases, leaving 8 bases between the germline ends.

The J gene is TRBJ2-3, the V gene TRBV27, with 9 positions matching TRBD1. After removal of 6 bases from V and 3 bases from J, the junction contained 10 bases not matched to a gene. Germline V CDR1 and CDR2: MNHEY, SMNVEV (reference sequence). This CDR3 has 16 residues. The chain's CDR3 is CASSIIDGTGTDTQYF. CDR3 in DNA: TGTGCCAGCAGCATTATCGATGGGACAGGGACAGATACGCAGTATTTT.

The CDR3 DNA reads TGTGCCAGCAGTCCCAGAGGAAACAGGGCCGGGGAGCTGTTTTTT. Protein product: CASSPRGNRAGELFF. The chain joins TRBV12-3 or TRBV12-4 to TRBJ2-2, with a possible D match to TRBD1 (6 bases). Between the trimmed V and J ends, which lost 5 bases and 6 bases, there was a span of 16 bases. The CDR3 sequence is 15 residues long.

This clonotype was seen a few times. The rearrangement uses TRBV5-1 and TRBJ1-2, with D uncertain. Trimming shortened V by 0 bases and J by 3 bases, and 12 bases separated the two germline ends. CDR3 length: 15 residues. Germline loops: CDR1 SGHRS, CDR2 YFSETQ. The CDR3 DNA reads TGCGCCAGCAGCTTGGTCGACCCCCGGGACTATGGCTACACCTTC. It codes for CASSLVDPRDYGYTF.

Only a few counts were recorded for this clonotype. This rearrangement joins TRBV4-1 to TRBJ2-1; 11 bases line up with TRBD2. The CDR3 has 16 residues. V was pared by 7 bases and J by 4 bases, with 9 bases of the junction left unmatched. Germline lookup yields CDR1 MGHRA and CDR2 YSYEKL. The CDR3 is CASTPLGTSGYNEQFF. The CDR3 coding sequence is TGCGCCAGCACTCCTCTCGGGACTAGCGGTTACAATGAGCAGTTCTTC.

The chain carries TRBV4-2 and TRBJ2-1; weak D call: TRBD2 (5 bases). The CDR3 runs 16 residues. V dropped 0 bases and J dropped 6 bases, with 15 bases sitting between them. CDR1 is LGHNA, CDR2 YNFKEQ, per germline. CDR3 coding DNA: TGTGCCAGCAGCCAAGAGCAAGGCGTGGACTTCAATGAGCAGTTCTTC. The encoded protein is CASSQEQGVDFNEQFF.

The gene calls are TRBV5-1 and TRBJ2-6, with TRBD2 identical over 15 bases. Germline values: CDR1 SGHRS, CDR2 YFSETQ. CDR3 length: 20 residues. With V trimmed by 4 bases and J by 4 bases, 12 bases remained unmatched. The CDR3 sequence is CASSRFTGTSGGPGANVLTF. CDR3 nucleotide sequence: TGCGCCAGCAGCAGATTCACCGGGACTAGCGGGGGGCCGGGGGCCAACGTCCTGACTTTC.

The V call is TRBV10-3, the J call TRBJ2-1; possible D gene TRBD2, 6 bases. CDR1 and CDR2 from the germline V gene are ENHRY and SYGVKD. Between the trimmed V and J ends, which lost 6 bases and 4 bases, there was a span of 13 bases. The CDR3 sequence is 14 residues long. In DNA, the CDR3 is TGTGCCATCAGCGGCGGGGCGAGTTACAATGAGCAGTTCTTC. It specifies CAISGGASYNEQFF.

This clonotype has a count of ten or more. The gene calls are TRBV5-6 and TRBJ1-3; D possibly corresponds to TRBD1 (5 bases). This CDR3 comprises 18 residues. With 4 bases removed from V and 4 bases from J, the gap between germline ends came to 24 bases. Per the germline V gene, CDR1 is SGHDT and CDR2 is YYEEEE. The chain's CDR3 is CASSPEFWPRVKGNTIYF. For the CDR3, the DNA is TGTGCCAGCAGCCCGGAATTCTGGCCCAGGGTAAAAGGAAACACCATATATTTT.

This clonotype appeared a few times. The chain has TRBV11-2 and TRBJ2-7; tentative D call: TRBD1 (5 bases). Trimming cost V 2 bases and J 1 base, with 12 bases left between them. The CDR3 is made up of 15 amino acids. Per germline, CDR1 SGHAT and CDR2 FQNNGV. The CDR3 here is CASSLTDGQSYEQYF. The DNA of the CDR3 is TGTGCCAGCAGCTTAACGGACGGACAATCCTACGAGCAGTACTTC.